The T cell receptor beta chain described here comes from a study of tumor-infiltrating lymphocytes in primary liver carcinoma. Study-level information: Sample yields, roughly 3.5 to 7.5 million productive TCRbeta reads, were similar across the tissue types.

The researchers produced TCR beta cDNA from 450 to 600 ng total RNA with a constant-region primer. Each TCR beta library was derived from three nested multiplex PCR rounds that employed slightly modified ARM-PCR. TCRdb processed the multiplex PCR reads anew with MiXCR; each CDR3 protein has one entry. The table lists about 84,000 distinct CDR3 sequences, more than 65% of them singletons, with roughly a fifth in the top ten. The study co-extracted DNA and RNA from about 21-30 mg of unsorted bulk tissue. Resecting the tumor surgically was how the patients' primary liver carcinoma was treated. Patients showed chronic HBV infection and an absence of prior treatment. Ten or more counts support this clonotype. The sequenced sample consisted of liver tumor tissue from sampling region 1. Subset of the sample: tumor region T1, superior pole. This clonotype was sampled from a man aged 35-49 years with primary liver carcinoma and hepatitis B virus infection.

The CDR3 region has the DNA TGTGCCAGCAGTCCCGGTTTCTACGAGCAGTACTTC. Protein product: CASSPGFYEQYF. V usage is TRBV6-1 and J usage is TRBJ2-7; no reliable D call. Trimming shortened V by 5 bases and J by 3 bases, and 8 bases separated the two germline ends. The CDR3 runs to 12 residues. In germline, CDR1 is MNHNS, CDR2 SASEGT.